This T cell receptor (beta chain) was recovered during a study of Graves' ophthalmopathy and Graves' hyperthyroidism. Amplified material comprised TCR beta CDR3 regions derived from RNA transcripts. The first round was an RT-PCR with HTBI primers, and the second round was a multiplex PCR. TCRdb processed the multiplex PCR reads anew with MiXCR; each CDR3 protein has one entry. The sample lists around 1.1 million distinct CDR3 sequences; less than 45% were seen once. Trimming stripped 5 bases from V and 5 bases from J, with 15 bases between. Germline V lookup: CDR1 SGHTA, CDR2 FQGNSA. The CDR3 consists of 14 residues. The sample holds many counts of this clonotype.

The sample taken for sequencing was peripheral blood or thyroid tissue (not recorded which). The chain couples TRBV7-2 to TRBJ2-5; the D gene is possibly TRBD1 (6 bases). This clonotype was obtained from an adult man with Graves' hyperthyroidism. This CDR3 is CASSQGTGRETQYF. CDR3 coding DNA: TGTGCCAGCAGCCAAGGCACAGGGCGTGAGACCCAGTACTTC.